These 24 T cell receptor beta chains were sequenced from one sample in a study of identical twins. Using its own MiXCR run on the 5' RACE reads, TCRdb lists one record per CDR3 protein. The profile covers roughly 290,000 distinct CDR3 sequences, with roughly 8.6% appearing a single time and approximately 2% taken by the ten largest. The same data also contributed to another study, on yellow fever vaccine responses in identical twins.

The specimen sequenced was memory (CD45RO+) T cells sorted from blood. These receptors came from a woman aged 18-29 years in good health.

J is TRBJ2-7 and V is TRBV20-1; D is possibly TRBD1 (6 bases). CDR1 and CDR2 from the germline V gene are DFQATT and SNEGSKA (reference sequence). Trimming pared 6 bases from V and 1 base from J, leaving 19 bases between. The CDR3 spans 15 residues. CDR3 DNA: TGCAGTGCCGATACCGAACATACAGGGTCCTACGAGCAGTACGTC. Translating it yields CSADTEHTGSYEQYV.

With regard to this clonotype: Compared with germline, one end of the junction differs, possibly owing to a read error. The gene calls are TRBV3-1 and TRBJ2-1; possibly TRBD2 for D (6 bases). The CDR3 covers 19 residues. CDR1 LGHDT and CDR2 YNNKEL come from the germline V gene (reference sequence). In DNA form, the CDR3 reads TGTGCCACCAGCCAAGCCCCCCTCAATTTGGCTAGCGTCTACAATGAGCAGTTCTTC. This translates into CATSQAPLNLASVYNEQFF.

This clonotype was seen a few times. This chain connects TRBV11-2 to TRBJ2-3; no clear D gene. This CDR3 comprises 16 residues. The germline gives CDR1 SGHAT, CDR2 FQNNGV. V was pared by 2 bases and J by 3 bases, with 15 bases between. CDR3 amino acids: CASSLLSGGWTDTQYF. The CDR3 nucleotides read TGTGCCAGCAGCTTACTAAGTGGCGGTTGGACAGATACGCAGTATTTT.

V usage is TRBV27 and J usage is TRBJ1-1; 9 bases align to TRBD1. The CDR3 has 13 residues. V was pared by 2 bases and J by 7 bases, with 2 bases of the junction left unmatched. The germline V gene encodes CDR1 MNHEY and CDR2 SMNVEV (reference sequence). The CDR3 is CASSLRTGVEAFF. Here the CDR3 DNA reads TGTGCCAGCAGTTTAAGGACAGGGGTTGAAGCTTTCTTT.

The genes are TRBV24-1 and TRBJ1-2, with 10 bases fitting TRBD1. This CDR3 comprises 16 residues. CDR1 KGHDR and CDR2 SFDVKD come from the germline V gene. V shed 4 bases, J shed 2 bases, and the junction held 6 bases outside the gene matches. CDR3 DNA sequence: TGTGCCACCAGTGACCCGGGACAGGGGCCCAACTATGGCTACACCTTC. This translates into CATSDPGQGPNYGYTF.

This clonotype was observed many times. The V and J genes are TRBV6-5 and TRBJ1-1, with D possibly matching TRBD1 (5 bases). This CDR3 region has 14 residues. Germline V CDR1 and CDR2: MNHEY, SVGAGI. Trimming removed 4 bases at V and 3 bases at J, with 12 bases between. CDR3 region: CASSSQGEYTEAFF. The DNA for the CDR3 is TGTGCCAGCAGTTCGCAGGGAGAGTACACTGAAGCTTTCTTT.

J is TRBJ1-3 and V is TRBV5-5, with TRBD1 as a possible D gene (6 bases). This CDR3 has 15 residues. Trimming took 4 bases from V and 2 from J, leaving 13 bases between them. The germline V gene encodes CDR1 SGHKS and CDR2 YYEKEE (reference sequence). CDR3 sequence (DNA): TGTGCCAGCAGCCCGGCAGGGGTGGCTGGAAACACCATATATTTT. Protein product: CASSPAGVAGNTIYF.

This clonotype has only a few counts. The chain joins TRBV12-3 or TRBV12-4 to TRBJ2-1, with 8 bases aligning to TRBD1. Trimming cost V 8 bases and J 4 bases; bases outside gene matches: 4. The CDR3 sequence is 13 residues long. The CDR3 is CASCTGGYNEQFF. The CDR3 nucleotides read TGTGCCAGCTGTACAGGGGGTTACAATGAGCAGTTCTTC.

Ten or more counts support this clonotype. The chain recombines TRBV3-1 with TRBJ2-3; tentatively, D is TRBD1 or TRBD2 (5 bases each). Germline values: CDR1 LGHDT, CDR2 YNNKEL (reference sequence). V shed 1 base and J shed 2 bases, with 10 bases lying between them. The CDR3 covers 15 residues. CDR3 loop: CASSQAGRATDTQYF. In DNA, the CDR3 is TGTGCCAGCAGCCAAGCGGGGCGGGCCACAGATACGCAGTATTTT.

Remarks on this clonotype: Since no conserved phenylalanine or tryptophan closes the CDR3, a read error is the likely cause. It is unclear where the CDR3 begins or ends on the DNA, so no DNA is shown, and the CDR3 is as TCRdb lists it. The rearrangement uses TRBV21-1 and TRBJ2-1; the D segment call TRBD2 is taken from the table without a DNA check. TRBV21-1 is classified as a pseudogene. Inclusive of both ends, the CDR3 amounts to 9 amino acids. This CDR3 reads CASSKKESP.

This clonotype was found many times. This chain joins TRBV18 and TRBJ2-2; D unresolved. The V end lost 2 bases, the J end lost 0 bases, and 13 bases lay between the germline ends. The CDR3 contains 17 residues. CDR1 KGHSH and CDR2 LQKENI come from the germline V gene. The CDR3, as DNA: TGTGCCAGCTCACCAGGGGTCGCCTCCTCGAACACCGGGGAGCTGTTTTTT. This gives the protein CASSPGVASSNTGELFF.

V is TRBV28 and J is TRBJ2-6; D might be TRBD2 (6 bases). Trimming removed 6 bases from V and 0 bases from J, with 12 bases in between. The CDR3 runs 16 residues. Germline V CDR1 and CDR2: MDHEN, SYDVKM. The CDR3 nucleotides read TGTGCCAGCAGCCCGGGACTGATCTCTGGGGCCAACGTCCTGACTTTC. It codes for CASSPGLISGANVLTF. Using reference TRBV28 and TRBJ2-6 for the parts outside the CDR3, the full variable domain is DVKVTQSSRYLVKRTGEKVFLECVQDMDHENMFWYRQDPGLGLRLIYFSYDVKMKEKGDIPEGYSVSREKKERFSLILESASTNQTSMYLCASSPGLISGANVLTFGAGSRLTVL.

J is TRBJ2-1 and V is TRBV6-1; 11 bases map to TRBD2. The CDR3 sequence is 14 residues long. V was clipped by 6 bases and J by 7 bases; unmatched bases: 5. Germline CDR1 reads MNHNS; CDR2 reads SASEGT. The CDR3 sequence: CASRILAGANEQFF. The CDR3 region has the DNA TGTGCCAGCAGAATACTAGCGGGAGCTAATGAGCAGTTCTTC.

This clonotype was seen ten or more times. The chain links TRBV7-9 to TRBJ1-2; unclear D gene. The ends were cut back, 0 bases at V and 4 bases at J, with 15 bases in the middle. CDR1 and CDR2 (germline): SEHNR, FQNEAQ (reference sequence). The CDR3 runs to 16 residues. CDR3 bases: TGTGCCAGCAGCTTAGCGGTCACAGCCGCTCCCTATGGCTACACCTTC. Amino acid sequence: CASSLAVTAAPYGYTF.

In this sample, this clonotype turned up a few times. This chain joins TRBV25-1 and TRBJ1-4; possibly TRBD1 for D (6 bases). Trimming left V 2 bases short and J 8 bases short, with 15 bases between. The germline gives CDR1 MGHDK, CDR2 SYGVNS. CDR3 length equals 15 residues. The CDR3 sequence is CASSEGGRVTEKLFF. The CDR3 DNA sequence: TGTGCCAGCAGTGAAGGGGGCAGGGTGACCGAAAAACTGTTTTTT. The full variable domain, completed using reference TRBV25-1 and TRBJ1-4, is EADIYQTPRYLVIGTGKKITLECSQTMGHDKMYWYQQDPGMELHLIHYSYGVNSTEKGDLSSESTVSRIRTEHFPLTLESARPSHTSQYLCASSEGGRVTEKLFFGSGTQLSVL.

The chain uses TRBV3-1 and TRBJ2-1, with D possibly TRBD2 on 6 matching bases. Germline CDR1 LGHDT, CDR2 YNNKEL (reference sequence). V was cut by 4 bases and J by 5 bases, with 21 bases left in between. The CDR3 is 17 residues long. CDR3 residues: CASSPFRAGGNNNEQFF. The CDR3 nucleotides read TGTGCCAGCAGCCCATTTCGGGCTGGCGGGAACAACAATGAGCAGTTCTTC.

There are a few counts of this clonotype. The rearrangement uses TRBV12-3 or TRBV12-4 and TRBJ1-5; 9 bases map to TRBD1. V was clipped by 4 bases and J by 3 bases; unmatched bases: 10. The CDR3 has 17 residues. The CDR3 loop reads CASSSYPGQGDNQPQHF. The CDR3, as DNA: TGTGCCAGCAGTTCTTACCCGGGACAGGGAGACAATCAGCCCCAGCATTTT.

This clonotype was detected many times. The V call is TRBV4-1, the J call TRBJ2-2; no clear D. This CDR3 is built from 13 residues. Germline V gene lookup returns CDR1 MGHRA and CDR2 YSYEKL. Trimming took off 8 bases at V and 6 bases at J, with 13 bases between the two ends. The CDR3 nucleotides are TGCGCCAGCCGCCGCGGTTACCCCGGGGAGCTGTTTTTT. It codes for CASRRGYPGELFF.

At least ten counts were recorded for this clonotype. The chain uses TRBV7-9 and TRBJ1-1; maybe TRBD1 (6 bases). The CDR3 is made up of 15 amino acids. Trimming shortened V by 2 bases and J by 4 bases, and 14 bases separated the two germline ends. CDR1 is SEHNR and CDR2 is FQNEAQ in the germline V gene (reference sequence). The CDR3 is CASSLRAGDGTEAFF. CDR3 coding DNA: TGTGCCAGCAGCTTAAGGGCAGGGGATGGCACTGAAGCTTTCTTT.

The chain links TRBV9 to TRBJ2-2; 13 bases map to TRBD2. The germline CDR1 and CDR2 sequences are SGDLS and YYNGEE. This CDR3 is 16 amino acids long. V lost 3 bases and J lost 9; bases outside the gene matches: 8. CDR3 nucleotide sequence: TGTGCCAGCAGCGGGCCCGGGACTAGCGGGACCCGGGAGCTGTTTTTT. Translated: CASSGPGTSGTRELFF.

The table lists this clonotype with many counts. The V call is TRBV29-1, the J call TRBJ2-1, with a weak D call TRBD1 (6 bases). V was pared by 7 bases and J by 7 bases, with 26 bases between. The CDR3 contains 16 residues. The germline gives CDR1 SQVTM, CDR2 ANQGSEA. The CDR3 DNA sequence: TGCAGCGCCGTTTTTATGTCCAGGGGAGTTAGGAATGAGCAGTTCTTC. It is translated as CSAVFMSRGVRNEQFF.

This clonotype was seen at least ten times. The chain carries TRBV5-6 and TRBJ2-5; D gene ambiguous. V lost 1 base and J lost 5, with 3 bases in between. This CDR3 spans 11 amino acids. CDR1 is SGHDT, CDR2 YYEEEE, per germline. The CDR3 loop reads CASSLLETQYF. CDR3 DNA sequence: TGTGCCAGCAGCTTGCTGGAGACCCAGTACTTC.

This clonotype was seen a handful of times. The chain couples TRBV20-1 to TRBJ2-1; the match to TRBD2 covers 8 bases. CDR3 length: 14 amino acids. The germline V gene encodes CDR1 DFQATT and CDR2 SNEGSKA (reference sequence). With V trimmed by 4 bases and J by 9 bases, 11 bases remained unmatched. In DNA, the CDR3 is TGCAGTGCTATCTACGGGGGGGCCCTCGGTGAGCAGTTCTTC. This encodes CSAIYGGALGEQFF.

This clonotype was seen repeatedly, ten times or more. In nucleotides, the CDR3 is TGTGCCAGCAGCTTATTCCAGGGATATGACACTGAAGCTTTCTTT. It specifies CASSLFQGYDTEAFF. The genes are TRBV7-2 and TRBJ1-1; tentative D call: TRBD1 (5 bases). Deletions cut 2 bases from V and 3 bases from J, with 13 bases between. The CDR3 extends over 15 amino acids. CDR1 and CDR2 (germline): SGHTA, FQGNSA. The full variable domain, in which reference TRBV7-2 and TRBJ1-1 provide the parts outside the CDR3, is GAGVSQSPSNKVTEKGKDVELRCDPISGHTALYWYRQSLGQGLEFLIYFQGNSAPDKSGLPSDRFSAERTGGSVSTLTIQRTQQEDSAVYLCASSLFQGYDTEAFFGQGTRLTVV.